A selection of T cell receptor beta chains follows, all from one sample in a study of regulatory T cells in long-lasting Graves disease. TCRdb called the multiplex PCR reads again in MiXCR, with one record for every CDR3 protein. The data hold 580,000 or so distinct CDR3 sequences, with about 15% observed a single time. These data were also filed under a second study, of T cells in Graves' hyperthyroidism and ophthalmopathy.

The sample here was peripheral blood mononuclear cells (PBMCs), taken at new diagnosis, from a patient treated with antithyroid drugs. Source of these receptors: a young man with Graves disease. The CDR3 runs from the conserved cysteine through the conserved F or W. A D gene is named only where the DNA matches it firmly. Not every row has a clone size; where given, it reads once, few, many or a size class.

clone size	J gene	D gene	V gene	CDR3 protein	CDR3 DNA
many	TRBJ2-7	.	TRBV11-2	CASSLLANEQYF	TGTGCCAGCAGCTTGCTAGCCAACGAGCAGTACTTC
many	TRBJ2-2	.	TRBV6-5	CASSYYLRQLNTGELFF	TGTGCCAGCAGTTACTACCTACGACAGCTGAACACCGGGGAGCTGTTTTTT
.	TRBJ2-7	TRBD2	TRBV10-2	CASSWTSKSYEQYF	TGCGCCAGCAGTTGGACTAGCAAGTCCTACGAGCAGTACTTC
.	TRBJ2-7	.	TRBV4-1	CASSQGLAAGTTYEQYF	TGCGCCAGCAGCCAAGGGTTGGCGGCGGGGACCACCTACGAGCAGTACTTC
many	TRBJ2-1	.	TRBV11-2	CASSPWRDGVNEQFF	TGTGCCAGCAGCCCATGGAGGGATGGGGTCAATGAGCAGTTCTTC
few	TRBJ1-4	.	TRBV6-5	CASSYQAYPNEKLFF	TGTGCCAGCAGTTACCAGGCGTATCCCAATGAAAAACTGTTTTTT
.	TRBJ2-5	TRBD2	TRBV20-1	CSAMLIAGETQYF	TGCAGTGCTATGCTTATAGCGGGAGAGACCCAGTACTTC
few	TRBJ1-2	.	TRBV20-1	CSARDRTSYGYTF	TGCAGTGCTAGAGATCGCACCTCCTATGGCTACACCTTC
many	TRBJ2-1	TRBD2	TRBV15	CATSARFGAGEVHEQFF	TGTGCCACCAGCGCCCGATTCGGGGCGGGAGAGGTCCATGAGCAGTTCTTC
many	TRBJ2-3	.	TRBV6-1	CASSRSSTDTQYF	TGTGCCAGCAGCCGCTCAAGCACAGATACGCAGTATTTT
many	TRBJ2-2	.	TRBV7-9	CASSLARNTGELFF	TGTGCCAGCAGCTTGGCGCGGAACACCGGGGAGCTGTTTTTT
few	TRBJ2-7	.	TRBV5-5	CASSPYKSSYEQYF	TGTGCCAGCAGCCCCTACAAGAGCTCCTACGAGCAGTACTTC
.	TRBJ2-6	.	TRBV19	CASRAIAEGNVLTF	TGTGCCAGTAGGGCCATCGCTGAGGGCAACGTCCTGACTTTC
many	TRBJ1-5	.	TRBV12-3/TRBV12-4	CASSEDRSSFSNQPQHF	TGTGCCAGCAGCGAAGACAGGTCATCCTTTAGCAATCAGCCCCAGCATTTT
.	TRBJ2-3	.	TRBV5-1	CASSPLSGSWPDTQYF	TGCGCCAGCAGCCCCCTTAGCGGTAGTTGGCCAGATACGCAGTATTTT
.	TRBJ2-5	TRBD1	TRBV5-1	CASSEDRGQETQYF	TGCGCCAGCAGCGAGGACAGGGGTCAAGAGACCCAGTACTTC
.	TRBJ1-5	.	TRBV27	CASSSYRNSGPQHF	TGTGCCAGCAGTTCCTACAGGAATAGTGGGCCCCAGCATTTT
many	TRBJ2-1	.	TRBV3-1	CASSQDGVYYNEQFF	TGTGCCAGCAGCCAAGATGGAGTCTATTACAATGAGCAGTTCTTC
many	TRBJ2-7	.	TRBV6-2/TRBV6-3	CASSEGQFTYEQYF	TGTGCCAGCAGTGAAGGACAGTTTACCTACGAGCAGTACTTC
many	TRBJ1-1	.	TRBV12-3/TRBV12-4	CASSLAGRTEAFF	TGTGCCAGCAGTTTGGCGGGACGAACTGAAGCTTTCTTT
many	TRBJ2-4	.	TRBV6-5	CASSYGSVVSAKNIQYF	TGTGCCAGCAGTTACGGTTCGGTAGTTTCAGCCAAAAACATTCAGTACTTC
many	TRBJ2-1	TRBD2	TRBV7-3	CASSPSSGSGNEQFF	TGTGCCAGCAGCCCCTCTAGCGGCTCGGGTAATGAGCAGTTCTTC